The 25 T cell receptor beta chains reported below all come from one sample, sequenced in a study of control samples from healthy donors and cancer patients. Data came from immunoSEQ multiplex PCR; TCRdb stores just in-frame clones and leaves some out. Of some 170,000 clones listed, 96% are singletons. The sequencing input was blood. These receptor sequences come from a woman aged 25 to 39 in good health.

This rearrangement joins TRBV4-1 to TRBJ1-1; no reliable D call. Trimming pared 0 bases from V and 0 bases from J, leaving 11 bases between. The CDR3 extends over 16 amino acids. The germline gives CDR1 MGHRA, CDR2 YSYEKL. This CDR3 is CASSQEIGPMNTEAFF. The CDR3 region has the DNA TGCGCCAGCAGCCAAGAAATTGGGCCCATGAACACTGAAGCTTTCTTT.

The V and J genes are TRBV27 and TRBJ2-7; perhaps D is TRBD1 or TRBD2 (5 bases each). Germline V gene lookup returns CDR1 MNHEY and CDR2 SMNVEV (reference sequence). Trimming took off 3 bases at V and 2 bases at J, with 11 bases between the two ends. The length of the CDR3 is 14 residues. In DNA form, the CDR3 reads TGTGCCAGCAGTTTTACCCGGGGCGCCTACGAGCAGTACTTC. Amino acids: CASSFTRGAYEQYF.

V and J are TRBV3-1 (or the pseudogene TRBV3-2) and TRBJ2-1, with D possibly being TRBD1 (6 bases). CDR1 is LGHDT and CDR2 is YNNKEL in the germline V gene (reference sequence). The CDR3 extends over 14 amino acids. Trimming shortened V by 4 bases and J by 5 bases, and 12 bases separated the two germline ends. For the CDR3, the DNA is TGTGCCAGCAGCCCGCTTGGGGGCCACAATGAGCAGTTCTTC. Translated, it gives CASSPLGGHNEQFF.

The CDR3 sequence is CASSQADTYEQYF. The DNA for the CDR3 is TGTGCCAGCAGTCAGGCAGATACCTACGAGCAGTACTTC. The rearrangement uses TRBV27 and TRBJ2-7, with D uncertain. The germline V gene has CDR1 MNHEY and CDR2 SMNVEV (reference sequence). Trimming removed 5 bases from V and 2 bases from J, with 10 bases in between. CDR3 length: 13 amino acids.

This chain links TRBV28 with TRBJ2-1; 8 bases are a match to TRBD1. CDR3 length: 16 amino acids. The junction had 6 bases not matched to a gene; V was cut back by 3 bases and J by 2 bases. The germline gives CDR1 MDHEN, CDR2 SYDVKM. CDR3: CASSLMDRVPYNEQFF. CDR3 DNA: TGTGCCAGCAGTTTGATGGACAGGGTCCCCTACAATGAGCAGTTCTTC.

The rearrangement links TRBV5-4 to TRBJ2-3; the match to TRBD2 covers 11 bases. In germline, CDR1 is SGHNT, CDR2 YYREEE (reference sequence). The CDR3 covers 15 residues. After removal of 2 bases from V and 5 bases from J, the junction contained 4 bases not matched to a gene. The CDR3 spells CASSFSGGAVDTQYF. The DNA of the CDR3 is TGTGCCAGCAGCTTTAGCGGGGGGGCCGTAGATACGCAGTATTTT.

The chain combines TRBV6-1 with TRBJ2-7; a weak D match, TRBD1 (6 bases). CDR3 length: 14 amino acids. Trimming took off 1 base at V and 4 bases at J, with 11 bases between the two ends. CDR1 is MNHNS, CDR2 SASEGT, per germline. CDR3 residues: CASSEGPTGYEQYF. For the CDR3, the DNA is TGTGCCAGCAGTGAAGGCCCAACAGGGTACGAGCAGTACTTC.

The chain is built from TRBV25-1 and TRBJ1-1; D ambiguous. The germline CDR1 and CDR2 sequences are MGHDK and SYGVNS. The ends were cut back, 3 bases at V and 7 bases at J, with 12 bases in the middle. The CDR3 runs 13 residues. In DNA, the CDR3 is TGTGCCAGCAGTGACCGCACCCTTCTTGAAGCTTTCTTT. This encodes CASSDRTLLEAFF.

The chain couples TRBV5-1 to TRBJ2-1; 8 bases map to TRBD2. This CDR3 has 14 residues. Trimming took 0 bases from V and 9 from J; bases not matched to a gene: 5. Germline V CDR1 and CDR2: SGHRS, YFSETQ. The CDR3 DNA sequence: TGCGCCAGCAGCTTGGGAGCACGGGGGGGTGAGCAGTTCTTC. Protein sequence: CASSLGARGGEQFF.

The chain is built from TRBV5-1 and TRBJ1-1; 8 bases agree with TRBD1. V was pared by 4 bases and J by 6 bases, with 11 bases of the junction left unmatched. Germline CDR1 reads SGHRS; CDR2 reads YFSETQ. The CDR3 spans 15 residues. CDR3 amino acids: CASSPRTGSVAEAFF. The CDR3 DNA reads TGCGCCAGCAGCCCGCGGACAGGGTCGGTCGCTGAAGCTTTCTTT.

V usage is TRBV10-1 and J usage is TRBJ2-4, with D hard to call. Trimming shortened V by 5 bases and J by 8 bases, and 16 bases separated the two germline ends. The CDR3 is made up of 14 amino acids. Germline-derived CDR1 and CDR2 are WNHNN and SYGVQD (reference sequence). CDR3 protein: CASSNFKTGDIQYF. The CDR3 DNA sequence: TGCGCCAGCAGTAACTTTAAGACGGGTGACATTCAGTACTTC.

The chain couples TRBV7-9 to TRBJ1-5; D is unresolved. V was trimmed by 3 bases and J by 0 bases, leaving 3 bases between them. The germline CDR1 and CDR2 sequences are SEHNR and FQNEAQ (reference sequence). This CDR3 comprises 13 residues. DNA for the CDR3: TGTGCCAGCAGCTTGAGTAGCAATCAGCCCCAGCATTTT. It yields the protein CASSLSSNQPQHF.

CDR3 amino acids: CASSSTSGAYNEQFF. The CDR3 nucleotides are TGCGCCAGCAGCTCAACTAGCGGAGCGTACAATGAGCAGTTCTTC. This rearrangement joins TRBV5-1 to TRBJ2-1, with 8 bases identical to TRBD2. J gave up 4 bases and V 3 bases, and 6 bases lay outside the gene matches. The CDR3 length is 15 residues. CDR1 is SGHRS and CDR2 is YFSETQ in the germline V gene.

This chain connects TRBV6-5 to TRBJ1-4; D gene unclear. Germline lookup yields CDR1 MNHEY and CDR2 SVGAGI. This CDR3 is 14 amino acids long. V gave up 6 bases and J gave up 7 bases, with 15 bases separating them. CDR3 residues: CASSPGSQLEKLFF. The CDR3 DNA follows: TGTGCCAGCAGCCCCGGGTCGCAACTTGAAAAACTGTTTTTT.

This clone has just one count. The rearrangement uses TRBV6-5 and TRBJ1-4, with a weak D call TRBD1 (5 bases). CDR1 and CDR2 from the germline V gene are MNHEY and SVGAGI. This CDR3 comprises 14 residues. Trimming shortened V by 7 bases and J by 2 bases, and 11 bases separated the two germline ends. Here the CDR3 reads CASNGGLTNEKLFF. CDR3 in DNA: TGTGCCAGCAACGGGGGTCTGACTAATGAAAAACTGTTTTTT.

This clone occurred once. V is TRBV5-1 and J is TRBJ2-3; D tentatively fits TRBD1 or TRBD2 (5 bases each). Germline V gene sequence: CDR1 SGHRS, CDR2 YFSETQ. CDR3 length equals 16 residues. Trimming removed 0 bases from V and 4 bases from J, with 15 bases in between. The CDR3, as DNA: TGCGCCAGCAGCTTGGCTGGGGGAAACAGACCAGATACGCAGTATTTT. It encodes CASSLAGGNRPDTQYF.

The chain employs TRBV28 and TRBJ2-1; the match to TRBD2 covers 11 bases. CDR3 size: 20 residues. V trimming: 3 bases; J trimming: 5 bases; junction bases outside the gene matches: 18. Per the germline V gene, CDR1 is MDHEN and CDR2 is SYDVKM. CDR3 nucleotide sequence: TGTGCCAGCAGTTTTAGGGCAGGGGGCCTAGCGGGAGGTCGGAACAATGAGCAGTTCTTC. Protein product: CASSFRAGGLAGGRNNEQFF.

Only a few counts were recorded for this clone. This chain uses TRBV10-3 with TRBJ1-3; D is unclear. The length of the CDR3 is 17 residues. Germline loops: CDR1 ENHRY, CDR2 SYGVKD. V was pared by 6 bases and J by 0 bases, with 18 bases between. The CDR3 nucleotides read TGTGCCATCAGCGATACCCCTGGCGGCTACTCTGGAAACACCATATATTTT. Amino acid sequence: CAISDTPGGYSGNTIYF.

The chain joins TRBV9 to TRBJ1-2; 11 nucleotides agree with TRBD1. Looked up from germline, CDR1 is SGDLS and CDR2 is YYNGEE. V was pared by 0 bases and J by 7 bases, with 2 bases of the junction left unmatched. CDR3 length: 14 amino acids. The CDR3 DNA reads as TGTGCCAGCAGCGTAGAGGGACAGGGGGTTGGCTACACCTTC. Translation gives CASSVEGQGVGYTF.

This chain connects TRBV5-1 to TRBJ2-1, with 10 bases aligning to TRBD2. This CDR3 contains 16 residues. V gave up 6 bases and J gave up 3 bases; unmatched junction bases: 9. Germline V gene lookup returns CDR1 SGHRS and CDR2 YFSETQ. The CDR3: CASNLLASGGYNEQFF. The CDR3 nucleotides are TGCGCCAGCAATCTACTGGCTAGCGGGGGCTACAATGAGCAGTTCTTC.

This chain joins TRBV11-2 and TRBJ2-1, with a weak D call TRBD1 (6 bases). Deletions cut 1 base from V and 9 bases from J, with 13 bases between. The germline gives CDR1 SGHAT, CDR2 FQNNGV. CDR3 size: 14 residues. The CDR3 DNA sequence: TGTGCCAGCAGCTTAGGGGTAGGGGGTAGTGAGCAGTTCTTC. Amino acid sequence: CASSLGVGGSEQFF. The variable domain in full, completed from reference TRBV11-2 and TRBJ2-1, reads EAGVAQSPRYKIIEKRQSVAFWCNPISGHATLYWYQQILGQGPKLLIQFQNNGVVDDSQLPKDRFSAERLKGVDSTLKIQPAKLEDSAVYLCASSLGVGGSEQFFGPGTRLTVL.

V is TRBV10-3 and J is TRBJ1-6, with a tentative D call TRBD1 (5 bases). Looked up from germline, CDR1 is ENHRY and CDR2 is SYGVKD. The CDR3 totals 15 residues. V was clipped by 0 bases and J by 7 bases, with 10 bases between them. The DNA for the CDR3 is TGTGCCATCAGTGAGTCTGAGGGGCGAAATTCACCCCTCCACTTT. This translates into CAISESEGRNSPLHF.

The V call is TRBV2, the J call TRBJ1-3; D not certain. V shed 1 base and J shed 6 bases, with 4 bases lying between them. This CDR3 contains 12 residues. Germline V gene sequence: CDR1 SNHLY, CDR2 FYNNEI. The CDR3 protein is CASSEVENTIYF. The CDR3, as DNA: TGTGCCAGCAGTGAAGTCGAAAACACCATATATTTT.

The chain carries TRBV9 and TRBJ2-7; D ambiguous. Germline V gene sequence: CDR1 SGDLS, CDR2 YYNGEE. The CDR3 is 13 residues long. Trimming removed 0 bases at V and 1 base at J, with 5 bases between. CDR3 DNA: TGTGCCAGCAGCGTAGACGGGTCCTACGAGCAGTACTTC. Protein product: CASSVDGSYEQYF.

The gene calls are TRBV6-6 and TRBJ2-1, with 10 bases identical to TRBD1. The CDR3 spans 15 residues. The germline V gene has CDR1 MNHNY and CDR2 SVGAGI (reference sequence). The V gene end was trimmed by 5 bases and the J gene end by 7 bases; junction bases not matched to a gene: 8. CDR3 DNA sequence: TGTGCCAGCAGTAAGAGGGGACAGGGGCTGAATGAGCAGTTCTTC. Translating gives CASSKRGQGLNEQFF.